This T cell receptor (beta chain) is drawn from a study of CD8 T cells in Susac syndrome. Germline values: CDR1 SQVTM, CDR2 ANQGSEA. The CDR3 length is 12 residues. Trimming left V 7 bases short and J 2 bases short, with 12 bases between. The multiple sclerosis control cohort comprised treatment-naive individuals presenting with stable or active relapsing-remitting disease. Reverse transcription of about 0.45 to 1 ug RNA used random hexamers. Multiplex PCR with immunoSEQ amplified the TCR beta CDR3 across 54 Vbeta and 13 Jbeta. TCRdb used MiXCR to reprocess the immunoSEQ multiplex PCR reads, holding one entry per CDR3 protein. The sample holds just over 150,000 distinct CDR3 sequences, about 94% seen once.

The sample comprised CD8+ T cells from PBMCs. The chain combines TRBV29-1 with TRBJ2-7; perhaps TRBD1 as D (5 bases). The sequence was collected from a human donor with multiple sclerosis. The CDR3 region is CSAAPDTYEQYF. The CDR3 region has the DNA TGCAGCGCCGCCCCGGACACCTACGAGCAGTACTTC.